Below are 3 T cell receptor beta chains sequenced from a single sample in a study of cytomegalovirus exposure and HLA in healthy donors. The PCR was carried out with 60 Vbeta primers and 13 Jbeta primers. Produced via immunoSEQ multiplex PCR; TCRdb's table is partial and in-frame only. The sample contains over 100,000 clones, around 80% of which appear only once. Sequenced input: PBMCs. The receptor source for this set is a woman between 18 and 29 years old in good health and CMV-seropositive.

CDR3 loop: CASSLAGGYYEQYF. DNA for the CDR3: TGCGCCAGCAGCTTAGCAGGGGGGTACTACGAGCAGTACTTC. The chain combines TRBV5-1 with TRBJ2-7, with TRBD1 as a possible D gene (7 bases). The germline gives CDR1 SGHRS, CDR2 YFSETQ. Between the trimmed V and J ends, which lost 2 bases and 3 bases, there was a span of 12 bases. The CDR3 contains 14 residues.

CDR3 residues: CASSSFGRPTGGNEQFF. CDR3 DNA: TGTGCCAGCAGCTCCTTCGGTCGACCAACAGGGGGCAATGAGCAGTTCTTC. The chain links TRBV7-8 to TRBJ2-1; 8 bases are a match to TRBD1. Germline V gene data show CDR1 as SGHVS and CDR2 as FQNEAQ. The CDR3 is 17 amino acids. V was clipped by 4 bases and J by 6 bases; unmatched bases: 14.

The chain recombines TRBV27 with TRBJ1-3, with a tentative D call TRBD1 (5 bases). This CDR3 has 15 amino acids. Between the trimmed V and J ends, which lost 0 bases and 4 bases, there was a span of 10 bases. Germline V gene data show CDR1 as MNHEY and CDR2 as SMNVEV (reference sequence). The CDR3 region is CASSLSGRGGNTIYF. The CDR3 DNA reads TGTGCCAGCAGTTTATCGGGACGGGGGGGAAACACCATATATTTT.